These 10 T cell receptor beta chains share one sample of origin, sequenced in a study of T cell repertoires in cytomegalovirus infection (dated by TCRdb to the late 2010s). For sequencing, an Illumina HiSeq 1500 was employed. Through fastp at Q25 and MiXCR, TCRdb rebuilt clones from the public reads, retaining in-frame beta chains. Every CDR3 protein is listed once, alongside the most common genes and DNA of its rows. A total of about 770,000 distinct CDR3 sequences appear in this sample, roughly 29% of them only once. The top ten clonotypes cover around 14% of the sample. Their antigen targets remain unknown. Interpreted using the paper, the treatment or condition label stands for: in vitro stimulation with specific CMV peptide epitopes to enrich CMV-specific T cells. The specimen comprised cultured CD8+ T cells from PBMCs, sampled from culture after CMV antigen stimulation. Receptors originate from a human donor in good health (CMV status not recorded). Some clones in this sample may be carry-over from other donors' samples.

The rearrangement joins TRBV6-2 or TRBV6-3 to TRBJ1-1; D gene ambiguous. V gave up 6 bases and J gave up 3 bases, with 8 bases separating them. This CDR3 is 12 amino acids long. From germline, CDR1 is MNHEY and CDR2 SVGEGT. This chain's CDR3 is CASRVGYTEAFF. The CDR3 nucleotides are TGTGCCAGCAGGGTGGGGTACACTGAAGCTTTCTTT.

The CDR3 DNA reads as TGTGCCAGCAGCCCCACTCCCTCCTACGAGCAGTACGTC. Protein product: CASSPTPSYEQYV. This chain connects TRBV7-2 to TRBJ2-7, with unresolved D. The CDR3 spans 13 residues. Germline assignment: CDR1 SGHTA and CDR2 FQGNSA. The V end lost 5 bases, the J end lost 0 bases, and 8 bases lay between the germline ends.

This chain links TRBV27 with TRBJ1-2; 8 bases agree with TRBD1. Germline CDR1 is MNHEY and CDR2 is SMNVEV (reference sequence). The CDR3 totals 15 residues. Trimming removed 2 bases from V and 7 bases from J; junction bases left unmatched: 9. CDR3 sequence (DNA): TGTGCCAGCAGTTTAACACAGGGGGGCGGAGGTGGCTACACCTTC. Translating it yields CASSLTQGGGGGYTF.

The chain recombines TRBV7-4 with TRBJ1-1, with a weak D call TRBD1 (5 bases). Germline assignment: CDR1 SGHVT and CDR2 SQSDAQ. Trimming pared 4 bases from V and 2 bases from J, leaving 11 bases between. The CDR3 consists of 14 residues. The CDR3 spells CASSSSRVNTEAFF. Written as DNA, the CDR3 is TGTGCCAGCAGCTCGTCCAGGGTAAACACTGAAGCTTTCTTT.

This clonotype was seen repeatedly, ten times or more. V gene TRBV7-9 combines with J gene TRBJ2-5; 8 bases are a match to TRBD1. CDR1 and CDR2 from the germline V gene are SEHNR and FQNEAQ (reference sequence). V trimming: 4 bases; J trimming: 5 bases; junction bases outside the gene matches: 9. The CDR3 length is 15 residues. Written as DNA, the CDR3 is TGTGCCAGCAGCTCCTGGACAGGGTATGGGGAGACCCAGTACTTC. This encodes CASSSWTGYGETQYF.

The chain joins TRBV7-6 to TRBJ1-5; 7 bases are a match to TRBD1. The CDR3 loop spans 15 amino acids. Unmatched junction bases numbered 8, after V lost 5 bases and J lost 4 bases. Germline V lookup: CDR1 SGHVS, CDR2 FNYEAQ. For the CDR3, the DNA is TGTGCCAGCAGCCGACTGGCAGGGGGGAATCAGCCCCAGCATTTT. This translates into CASSRLAGGNQPQHF.

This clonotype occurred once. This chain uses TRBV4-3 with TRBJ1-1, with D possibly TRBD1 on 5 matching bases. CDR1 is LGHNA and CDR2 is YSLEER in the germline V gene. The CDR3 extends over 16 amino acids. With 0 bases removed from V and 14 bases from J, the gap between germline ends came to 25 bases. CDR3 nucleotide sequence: TGCGCCAGCAGCCAAGATATAAGGGGAGGGAGTCCGGAGGTGTTCTTT. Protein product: CASSQDIRGGSPEVFF.

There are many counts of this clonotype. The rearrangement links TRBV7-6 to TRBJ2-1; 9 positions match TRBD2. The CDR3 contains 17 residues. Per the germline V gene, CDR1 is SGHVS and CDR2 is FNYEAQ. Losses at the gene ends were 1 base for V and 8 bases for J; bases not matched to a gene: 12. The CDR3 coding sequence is TGTGCCAGCAGCTTAGTCCCTAGCGGGGTAGAACGGGATGAGCAGTTCTTC. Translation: CASSLVPSGVERDEQFF.

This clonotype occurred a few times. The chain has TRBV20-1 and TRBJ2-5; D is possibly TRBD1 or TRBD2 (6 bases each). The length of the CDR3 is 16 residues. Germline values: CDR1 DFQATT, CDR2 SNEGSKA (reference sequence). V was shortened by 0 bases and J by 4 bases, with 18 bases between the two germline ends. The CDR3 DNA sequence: TGCAGTGCTAGAGACACCTCCGTCGGGGGCTTAGAGACCCAGTACTTC. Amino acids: CSARDTSVGGLETQYF.

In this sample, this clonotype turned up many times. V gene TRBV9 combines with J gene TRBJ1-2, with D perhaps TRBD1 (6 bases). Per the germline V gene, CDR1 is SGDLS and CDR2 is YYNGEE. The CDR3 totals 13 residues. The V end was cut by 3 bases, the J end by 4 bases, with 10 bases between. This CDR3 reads CASSDREPYGYTF. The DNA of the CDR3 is TGTGCCAGCAGCGACAGGGAACCCTATGGCTACACCTTC.